The clone carrying this TCR beta chain was detected only a few times. Its target is not known. A single record per CDR3 protein comes from TCRdb applying MiXCR to the 5' RACE reads. This table has nearly 350,000 distinct CDR3 sequences, less than 9.5% appearing once. This sample is drawn from a study of T cells after yellow fever vaccination. Germline-derived CDR1 and CDR2 are MRHNA and SNTAGT. V was clipped by 4 bases and J by 5 bases, with 10 bases between them. The CDR3 is 13 residues long. Study conclusions and caveats: In FACS-sorted repertoires, abundant clonotypes from the bulk population could appear as contaminants. Shared CD4/CD8 clonotypes were a small share, likely from convergent recombination.

The input for sequencing was PBMCs, taken roughly 47 days after the first yellow fever vaccination. The rearrangement links TRBV6-4 to TRBJ2-3; D unresolved. This sequence originates from a man aged 18 to 35 who received the YFV17D yellow fever vaccine. Written as DNA, the CDR3 is TGTGCCAGCAGTGTTACAGCGAGAGATACGCAGTATTTT. Amino acid sequence: CASSVTARDTQYF.